The 18 T cell receptor beta chains in this list originate from one sample, sequenced in a study of blood T cell repertoires in COVID-19. TCRdb's table, derived via immunoSEQ multiplex PCR, lists solely in-frame clones and lacks some. The profile shows around 300,000 clones, approximately 86% of them singletons. Sequenced: PBMCs or T cells enriched from blood (not recorded which). The receptors here all came from a woman in her late teens or twenties who had recovered from COVID-19.

The table lists this clone with a few counts. The J gene is TRBJ1-4, the V gene TRBV12-3 or TRBV12-4; D remains unclear. The length of the CDR3 is 13 residues. V lost 4 bases, J lost 8 bases, and 11 bases lay in between. The CDR3 protein is CASSSGGGEKLFF. The CDR3 nucleotides are TGTGCCAGCAGTTCGGGAGGAGGGGAAAAACTGTTTTTT.

The chain employs TRBV19 and TRBJ2-7, with 8 bases identical to TRBD2. Trimming at V came to 1 base and at J to 3 bases, leaving 8 bases not matched to a gene. The CDR3 is made up of 16 amino acids. Germline lookup yields CDR1 LNHDA and CDR2 SQIVND (reference sequence). The CDR3 DNA follows: TGTGCCAGTAGTATAGGCCCACGGACTAGCAGCTACGAGCAGTACTTC. This translates into CASSIGPRTSSYEQYF.

J is TRBJ1-1 and V is TRBV28, with a weak D call TRBD1 (6 bases). The CDR3 is 15 amino acids. V was cut by 6 bases and J by 2 bases, with 16 bases left in between. Germline CDR1 and CDR2: MDHEN and SYDVKM. For the CDR3, the DNA is TGTGCCAGCAGCCGAAGGGGGAATATAAACACTGAAGCTTTCTTT. Amino acids: CASSRRGNINTEAFF.

The chain employs TRBV7-9 and TRBJ1-2; D is undetermined. CDR1 and CDR2 (germline): SEHNR, FQNEAQ (reference sequence). This CDR3 spans 13 amino acids. Trimming stripped 0 bases from V and 4 bases from J, with 6 bases between. The CDR3 nucleotides read TGTGCCAGCAGCTTAGCACAGACCTATGGCTACACCTTC. Residues: CASSLAQTYGYTF.

The CDR3 DNA sequence: TGTGCCAGCAGTTACAGGAAGGGGGTTGCCTACGAGCAGTACTTC. Protein: CASSYRKGVAYEQYF. This chain joins TRBV6-5 and TRBJ2-7, with D perhaps TRBD1 (6 bases). The CDR3 consists of 15 residues. Germline CDR1 and CDR2: MNHEY and SVGAGI. With 2 bases removed from V and 2 bases from J, the gap between germline ends came to 13 bases.

The genes are TRBV4-3 and TRBJ2-2, with 7 bases lining up with TRBD1. Germline CDR1 is LGHNA and CDR2 is YSLEER. The ends lost 0 bases at V and 6 bases at J; junction bases unmatched: 4. The CDR3 is 15 residues long. CDR3 nucleotides: TGCGCCAGCAGCCAAGAAACAGGGGCCCCCGGGGAGCTGTTTTTT. As protein: CASSQETGAPGELFF.

The chain employs TRBV7-8 and TRBJ2-1; 8 bases fit TRBD2. The CDR3 is 15 residues long. The V and J ends lost 2 bases and 9 bases, in that order; junction bases with no gene match: 9. Germline V gene lookup returns CDR1 SGHVS and CDR2 FQNEAQ. The CDR3 loop is CASSLIAGYLLEQFF. The DNA for the CDR3 is TGTGCCAGCAGCTTAATAGCGGGATATCTTCTTGAGCAGTTCTTC.

The chain has TRBV15 and TRBJ2-1, with 7 bases aligning to TRBD1. Germline V gene data show CDR1 as LNHNV and CDR2 as YYDKDF (reference sequence). J lost 7 bases, V lost 4 bases, and 7 bases had no gene match. The CDR3 sequence is 14 residues long. CDR3 in amino acids: CATSMNLQGNEQFF. The CDR3 bases are TGTGCCACCAGCATGAACCTACAGGGGAATGAGCAGTTCTTC.

The chain combines TRBV10-1 with TRBJ2-1; 8 bases match TRBD1. V was clipped by 1 base and J by 6 bases; unmatched bases: 5. This CDR3 contains 15 residues. In germline, CDR1 is WNHNN, CDR2 SYGVQD (reference sequence). CDR3 sequence (DNA): TGCGCCAGCAGTGAGTACGGGACAGGCCTCAATGAGCAGTTCTTC. Translation gives CASSEYGTGLNEQFF.

The sample holds one count of this clone. V usage is TRBV5-5 and J usage is TRBJ2-7; TRBD2 aligns across 15 bases. Germline V lookup: CDR1 SGHKS, CDR2 YYEKEE (reference sequence). This CDR3 is built from 18 residues. J lost 4 bases, V lost 6 bases, and 14 bases had no gene match. DNA for the CDR3: TGTGCCAGCAACCTTCACGGGGGACTAGCGGGGGGCCGTTACGAGCAGTACTTC. Amino acid sequence: CASNLHGGLAGGRYEQYF.

The chain employs TRBV5-1 and TRBJ2-6, with 10 bases lining up with TRBD1. V was clipped by 0 bases and J by 1 base; unmatched bases: 13. The CDR3 loop spans 21 amino acids. The germline V gene has CDR1 SGHRS and CDR2 YFSETQ. This chain's CDR3 is CASSLVPPGTGAPSGANVLTF. The DNA of the CDR3 is TGCGCCAGCAGCTTGGTTCCCCCGGGGACAGGGGCCCCATCTGGGGCCAACGTCCTGACTTTC.

The rearrangement uses TRBV5-1 and TRBJ1-2; 9 nucleotides align to TRBD1. V lost 4 bases to trimming and J lost 8 bases; unmatched junction nucleotides: 9. CDR1 is SGHRS and CDR2 is YFSETQ in the germline V gene. The CDR3 has 14 amino acids. The CDR3 reads CASSPAGQGLGYTF. Written as DNA, the CDR3 is TGCGCCAGCAGCCCCGCGGGACAGGGATTGGGCTACACCTTC. The variable domain in full, completed from reference TRBV5-1 and TRBJ1-2, reads KAGVTQTPRYLIKTRGQQVTLSCSPISGHRSVSWYQQTPGQGLQFLFEYFSETQRNKGNFPGRFSGRQFSNSRSEMNVSTLELGDSALYLCASSPAGQGLGYTFGSGTRLTVV.

The gene calls are TRBV5-1 and TRBJ1-2; D not resolved. There are 12 residues in the CDR3. Trimming stripped 0 bases from V and 3 bases from J, with 3 bases between. Germline lookup yields CDR1 SGHRS and CDR2 YFSETQ. Here the CDR3 DNA reads TGCGCCAGCAGCTTGGGCGACTATGGCTACACCTTC. Its protein is CASSLGDYGYTF.

J is TRBJ1-5 and V is TRBV27; D might be TRBD1 (5 bases). Per germline, CDR1 MNHEY and CDR2 SMNVEV (reference sequence). V shed 7 bases and J shed 2 bases, with 21 bases lying between them. The CDR3 length is 17 residues. The CDR3 bases are TGTGCCAGCATGCCCGGGACTCGCCTCGATGGCAATCAGCCCCAGCATTTT. Translated: CASMPGTRLDGNQPQHF.

This sequence joins TRBV3-1 (or the pseudogene TRBV3-2) and TRBJ2-7; D might be TRBD1 (5 bases). V was pared by 1 base and J by 2 bases, with 12 bases between. The germline gives CDR1 LGHDT, CDR2 YNNKEL (reference sequence). CDR3 length: 15 residues. The CDR3 DNA follows: TGTGCCAGCAGCCAAGTGATTGACAGACCCTACGAGCAGTACTTC. Amino acid sequence: CASSQVIDRPYEQYF.

J is TRBJ1-2 and V is TRBV19, with a weak D call TRBD1 (6 bases). The ends were cut back, 6 bases at V and 0 bases at J, with 14 bases in the middle. CDR1 and CDR2 (germline): LNHDA, SQIVND (reference sequence). CDR3 length equals 15 residues. CDR3 nucleotides: TGTGCCAGTAGCCCATACAGGGTTACTAACTATGGCTACACCTTC. This codes for CASSPYRVTNYGYTF.

V usage is TRBV6-2 or TRBV6-3 and J usage is TRBJ1-2, with D perhaps matching TRBD1 (6 bases). The CDR3 sequence is 14 residues long. Germline loops: CDR1 MNHEY, CDR2 SVGEGT. The V end was cut by 5 bases, the J end by 4 bases, with 14 bases between. The CDR3 DNA is TGTGCCAGCAGTCTGCAGGACAGCTTCTATGGCTACACCTTC. Protein sequence: CASSLQDSFYGYTF.

This chain connects TRBV10-3 to TRBJ1-2, with 8 positions matching TRBD1. V shed 2 bases and J 4 bases; nucleotides not matched to a gene: 6. The germline CDR1 and CDR2 sequences are ENHRY and SYGVKD. There are 15 residues in the CDR3. CDR3 sequence (DNA): TGTGCCATCAGTGAGGACAGGGGCTTGTTCTATGGCTACACCTTC. Amino acid sequence: CAISEDRGLFYGYTF.